This record concerns one TCR beta chain sequence. TCRdb re-called the 5' RACE reads with MiXCR, one entry per CDR3 protein. The repertoire holds over 150,000 distinct CDR3 sequences, with approximately 13% as singletons. This specimen belongs to a study of T-cell memory formation after mild COVID-19. The CDR3 totals 13 residues. V dropped 0 bases and J dropped 5 bases, with 10 bases sitting between them. Germline V lookup: CDR1 DFQATT, CDR2 SNEGSKA (reference sequence). The V gene is TRBV20-1, the J gene TRBJ1-1, with a weak D call TRBD1 (6 bases). Material: PBMCs or a T cell subset sorted from them (not recorded which). The clonotype originates from a man aged 18 to 29 who had mild COVID-19 (a few samples of this study predate the infection). Cell type and time point are not known. The CDR3 loop is CSARDRTDTEAFF. The CDR3 DNA follows: TGCAGTGCTAGAGATCGGACAGATACTGAAGCTTTCTTT.